Below, one TCR beta chain is given with its context. Its ends do not fully match the called genes, so a read error is possible. TCRdb's copy holds only in-frame clones and misses some; the assay was immunoSEQ multiplex PCR. The data show some 300,000 clones, with 89% seen just once and almost 9.5% held by the top ten. The sample is drawn from a study of blood T cell repertoires in COVID-19. The overall study: In each case, the material was cDNA or gDNA derived from T cells, B-cell-depleted T cells, or PBMCs.

The length of the CDR3 is 13 residues. CDR1 SGHDT and CDR2 YYEEEE come from the germline V gene. Sample: PBMCs or T cells enriched from blood (not recorded which). The gene calls are TRBV5-6 and TRBJ1-1; TRBD1 matches at 7 bases. The receptor was derived from a woman in her 30s who had recovered from COVID-19. CDR3: CASSLVQGPIPDF. The CDR3 region has the DNA TGTGCCAGCAGCTTGGTACAGGGGCCTATCCCTGACTTT.